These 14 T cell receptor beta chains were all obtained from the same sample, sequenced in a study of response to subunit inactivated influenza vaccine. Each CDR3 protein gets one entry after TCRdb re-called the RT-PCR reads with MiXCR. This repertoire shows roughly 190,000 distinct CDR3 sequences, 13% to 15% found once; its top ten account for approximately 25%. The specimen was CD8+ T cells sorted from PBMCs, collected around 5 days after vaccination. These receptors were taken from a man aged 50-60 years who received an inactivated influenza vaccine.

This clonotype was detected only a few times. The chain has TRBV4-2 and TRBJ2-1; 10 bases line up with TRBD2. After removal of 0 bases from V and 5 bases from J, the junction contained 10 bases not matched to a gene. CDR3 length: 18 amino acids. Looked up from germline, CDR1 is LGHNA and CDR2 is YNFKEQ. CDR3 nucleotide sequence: TGTGCCAGCAGCCAAGAATTGTTTCTAGCGGGGGCTCACAATGAGCAGTTCTTC. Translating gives CASSQELFLAGAHNEQFF.

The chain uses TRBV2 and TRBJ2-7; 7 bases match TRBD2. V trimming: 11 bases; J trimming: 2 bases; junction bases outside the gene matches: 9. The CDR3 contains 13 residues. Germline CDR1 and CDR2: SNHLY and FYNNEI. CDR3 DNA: TGTGCCGGGTCCCCTGGGGGGGCCTACGAGCAGTACTTC. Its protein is CAGSPGGAYEQYF.

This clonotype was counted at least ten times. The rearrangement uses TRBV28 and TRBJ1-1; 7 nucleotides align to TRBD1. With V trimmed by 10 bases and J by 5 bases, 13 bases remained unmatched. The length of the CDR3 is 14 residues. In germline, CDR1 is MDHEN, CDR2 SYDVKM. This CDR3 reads CATKSWAGGTEAFF. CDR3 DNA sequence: TGTGCCACTAAGAGTTGGGCAGGGGGGACTGAAGCTTTCTTT.

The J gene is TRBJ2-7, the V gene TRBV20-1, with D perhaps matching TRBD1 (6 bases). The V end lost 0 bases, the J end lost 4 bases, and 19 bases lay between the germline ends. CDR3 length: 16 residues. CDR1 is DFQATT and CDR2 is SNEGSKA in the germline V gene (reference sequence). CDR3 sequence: CSARDERDILWYEQYF. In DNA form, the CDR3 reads TGCAGTGCTAGAGACGAACGGGACATCTTATGGTACGAGCAGTACTTC.

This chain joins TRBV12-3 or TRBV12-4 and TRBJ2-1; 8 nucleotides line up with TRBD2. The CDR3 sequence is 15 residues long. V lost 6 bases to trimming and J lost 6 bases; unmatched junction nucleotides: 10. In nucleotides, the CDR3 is TGTGCCAGCAGCCCAGGGACTAGTAATTCCAATGAGCAGTTCTTC. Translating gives CASSPGTSNSNEQFF.

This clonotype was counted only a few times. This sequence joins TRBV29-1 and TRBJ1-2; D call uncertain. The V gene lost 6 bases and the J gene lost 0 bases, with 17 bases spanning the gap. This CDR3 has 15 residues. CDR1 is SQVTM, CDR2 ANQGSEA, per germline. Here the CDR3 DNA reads TGCAGCGTCCTTTCGGCAGGCCTCACTAACTATGGCTACACCTTC. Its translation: CSVLSAGLTNYGYTF.

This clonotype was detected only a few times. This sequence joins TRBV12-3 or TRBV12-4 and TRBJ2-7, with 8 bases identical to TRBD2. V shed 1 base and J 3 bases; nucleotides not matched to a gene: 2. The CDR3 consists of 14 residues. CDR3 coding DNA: TGTGCCAGCAGTTTAGGGCTAGCGGGCTACGAGCAGTACTTC. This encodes CASSLGLAGYEQYF.

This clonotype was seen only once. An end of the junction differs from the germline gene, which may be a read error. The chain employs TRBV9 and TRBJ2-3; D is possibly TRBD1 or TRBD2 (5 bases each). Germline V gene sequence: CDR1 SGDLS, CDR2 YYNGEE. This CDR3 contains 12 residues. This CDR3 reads CASSVAGTETLF. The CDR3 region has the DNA TGTGCCAGCAGCGTAGCCGGGACCGAGACCCTTTTT.

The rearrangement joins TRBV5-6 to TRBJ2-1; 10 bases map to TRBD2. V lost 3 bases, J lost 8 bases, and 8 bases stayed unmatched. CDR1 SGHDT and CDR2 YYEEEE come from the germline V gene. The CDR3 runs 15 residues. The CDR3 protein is CASSSGPGTSDEQFF. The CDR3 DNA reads TGTGCCAGCAGCTCAGGACCTGGGACTAGCGATGAGCAGTTCTTC.

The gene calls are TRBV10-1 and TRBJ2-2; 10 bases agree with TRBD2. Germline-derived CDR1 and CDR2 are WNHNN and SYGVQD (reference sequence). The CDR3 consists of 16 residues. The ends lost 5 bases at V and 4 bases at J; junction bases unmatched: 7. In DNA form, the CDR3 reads TGCGCCAGCAGTCTCAGCGGGGGGGCCCTCACCGGGGAGCTGTTTTTT. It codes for CASSLSGGALTGELFF.

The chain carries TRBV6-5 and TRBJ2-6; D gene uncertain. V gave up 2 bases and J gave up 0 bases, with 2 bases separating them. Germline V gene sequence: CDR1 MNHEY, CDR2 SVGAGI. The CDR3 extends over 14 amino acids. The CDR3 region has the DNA TGTGCCAGCAGTTACAACTCTGGGGCCAACGTCCTGACTTTC. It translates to CASSYNSGANVLTF.

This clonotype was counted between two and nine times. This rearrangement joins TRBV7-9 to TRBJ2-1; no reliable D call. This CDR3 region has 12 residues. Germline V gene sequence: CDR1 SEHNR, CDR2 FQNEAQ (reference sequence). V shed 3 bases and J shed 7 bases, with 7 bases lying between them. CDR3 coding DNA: TGTGCCAGCAGCTTTGGAGCAAATGAGCAGTTCTTC. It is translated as CASSFGANEQFF.

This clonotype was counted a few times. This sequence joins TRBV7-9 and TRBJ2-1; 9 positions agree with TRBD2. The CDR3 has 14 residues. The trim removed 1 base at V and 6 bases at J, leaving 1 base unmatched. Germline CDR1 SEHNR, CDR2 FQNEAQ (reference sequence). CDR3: CASSLEGLANEQFF. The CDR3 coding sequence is TGTGCCAGCAGCTTAGAGGGACTAGCCAATGAGCAGTTCTTC.

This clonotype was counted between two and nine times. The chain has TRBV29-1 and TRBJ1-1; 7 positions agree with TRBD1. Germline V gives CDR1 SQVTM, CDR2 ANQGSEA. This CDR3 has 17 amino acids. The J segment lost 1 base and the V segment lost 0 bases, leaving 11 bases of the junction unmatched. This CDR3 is CSVEDLRGTEKNTEAFF. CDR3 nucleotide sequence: TGCAGCGTTGAAGATCTTAGGGGGACAGAAAAGAACACTGAAGCTTTCTTT.